This T cell receptor beta chain is drawn from a study of shared clonotypes between healthy human individuals. Across the study: CD4 naive cells filled three plates per donor, CD4 memory three, CD8 naive two and CD8 memory one.

Germline values: CDR1 SGHRS, CDR2 YFSETQ. CDR3 length equals 14 residues. V dropped 0 bases and J dropped 4 bases, with 10 bases sitting between them. Libraries were prepared by immunoSEQ multiplex PCR; TCRdb keeps only in-frame clonotypes and omits some of them. In the table there are about 2.1 million clones, roughly 93% of which are singletons. The naive CD8 fraction comprised CD45RO-negative cells positively selected for CCR7 and excluded terminally differentiated effector memory CD45RA+ cells. This clone was counted only a few times. The chain uses TRBV5-1 and TRBJ1-1, with D unclear. The source is a man between 18 and 29 years old in good health. Some clones in this sample may be carry-over from other donors' samples. Specimen: naive CD8+ T cells from PBMCs. CDR3 nucleotide sequence: TGCGCCAGCAGCTTGGGGGCGGCTTCCACTGAAGCTTTCTTT. Translation: CASSLGAASTEAFF.